This T cell receptor beta chain appears in the sequencing data of a study of radiotherapy plus CTLA-4 blockade in lung cancer (dated by TCRdb to between 2017 and 2018). Turning to the overall study: Objective responses occurred in about 19% of enrolled patients, and 25% to 40% achieved disease control. General study outcomes and caveats: The strongest predictors of response were reported to be early dynamic shifts in blood T cell clones along with a rise in serum interferon-beta following radiation. After treatment with radiotherapy and ipilimumab, TCR clones that came from tumors expanded in the peripheral blood.

Of note for this clone: Its cognate antigen has yet to be identified. No base-level quality is on record; no much larger clone is a single base apart.

In this study, focal radiation therapy paired with CTLA-4 blockade (ipilimumab) was tested in patients who had chemo-refractory metastatic non-small-cell lung cancer. Library prep was done by the immunoSEQ multiplex PCR assay. TCRdb took over this immuneACCESS table, retaining in-frame rearrangements with V and J assigned. Such tables are incomplete; in checked studies, under half of the missing clones stem from an unresolved V gene, and the remainder is unexplained. The sample yields about 51,000 clones; around 79% were counted once. Of the sample, 2% to 2.5% falls within the top ten clones. V lost 4 bases and J lost 3 bases, and the count of bases not matched to a germline gene is 2. From the cysteine through the phenylalanine, the CDR3 covers 13 amino acids. The read is trimmed to its CDR3 DNA, 39 bases read in frame from base 1. CDR1 MNHNS and CDR2 SASEGT were looked up in the germline V gene.

The chain links TRBV6-1 with TRBJ2-7, with 8 bases in between that match TRBD1. Sequenced material: peripheral blood, taken from a patient treated with radiotherapy plus ipilimumab. This clonotype was obtained from a human donor with non-small cell lung cancer whose response to radiotherapy plus ipilimumab could not be evaluated. The CDR3 in this case is CASSADRGYEQYF. The base sequence is TGTGCCAGCAGTGCCGACAGGGGCTACGAGCAGTACTTC.